Sequencing of this T cell receptor beta chain was carried out in a study of cytomegalovirus exposure and HLA in healthy donors. The overall study: Of some 400 genotyped donors, 65% to 85% clustered with self-reported Caucasian donors.

As for this clone: Because the CDR3's place on the DNA is in doubt, the DNA is left out and the CDR3 is given as listed by TCRdb.

Primers: 60 Vbeta forward and 13 Jbeta reverse. Clones were sequenced by immunoSEQ multiplex PCR, and TCRdb holds only the in-frame ones, with some missing. In the table there are more than 150,000 clones, roughly 81% of which are singletons. The CDR3 spans 13 amino acids, including both terminal residues. Germline assignment: CDR1 SNHLY and CDR2 FYNNEI. The rearrangement links TRBV2 to TRBJ1-2; the table's D call of TRBD1 was not tested on the DNA. The sequenced sample consisted of PBMCs. This sequence originates from a young woman in good health and CMV-seronegative. CDR3 in amino acids: CASSVGAGTAATF.